This T cell receptor beta chain was sequenced for a study of CD8 T cells in ankylosing spondylitis. Germline CDR1 and CDR2: SQVTM and ANQGSEA. Trimming shortened V by 3 bases and J by 4 bases, and 7 bases separated the two germline ends. The CDR3 has 11 amino acids. Scientists made TCR beta libraries using quantitative 5'-RACE with molecular barcodes. TCRdb used MiXCR to reprocess the 5' RACE reads, holding one entry per CDR3 protein. This table has around 220,000 distinct CDR3 sequences, around 17% appearing once. Notes on the study in general: Reported data indicate significant enrichment of disease-linked clones within matched ankylosing spondylitis synovial fluid. Seven or eight highly homologous variants formed a TCR beta motif that appeared characteristic of ankylosing spondylitis blood.

The sample holds many counts of this clonotype. Its specificity is unknown. The sample consisted of blood, either unsorted or a sorted T cell fraction (not recorded which). The receptor's source is a male donor with ankylosing spondylitis. This chain joins TRBV29-1 and TRBJ2-7; D is unresolved. In nucleotides, the CDR3 is TGCAGCGTTGAGTCATCGTACGAGCAGTACTTC. Amino acids: CSVESSYEQYF.